This T cell receptor beta chain appears in the sequencing data of a study of shared clonotypes between healthy human individuals (dated by TCRdb to about 2020). Context from the whole study: Three men and a couple of women, aged 18 to 49 years, made up the cohort. Blood TCR repertoires of five healthy adults were deeply sequenced to estimate repertoire size and the extent of clonotype sharing between individuals. Per donor, three plates each were used for CD4 naive and CD4 memory, two for CD8 naive, and one for CD8 memory. Each donor's leukapheresis produced roughly between roughly 0.85 and 9.5 billion PBMCs. To increase sequencing depth and limit assay-specific biases, TCR repertoire library preparation and sequencing were carried out by different laboratories using diverse techniques. Points the paper makes about the study in general: Sampling was restricted to blood, and TCR repertoires in tissue are likely to differ from TCR repertoires in blood. Because the study included a small number of donors, the genetic and exposure-history diversity represented was limited. Compared with non-shared clonotypes, clonotypes shared by all four sorted-subset donors had higher generation probabilities. Rarefaction of sorted-subset datasets indicated incomplete sequencing despite the large sequencing depth. Pairwise subsampling indicated that sequencing depth was expected to affect the degree of clonotype sharing among donors. Naive subsets generally had larger estimated clonotype richness than memory subsets did. About 4.5% of naive CD4, 3.5% of naive CD8, about 2.4% of memory CD4, and around 0.42% of memory CD8 clonotypes were shared across several donors.

Trimming at the junction amounts to 1 base on V and 7 bases on J, and the germline ends lie 14 bases apart. Taken from cysteine to phenylalanine, the CDR3 has 15 residues. This entry keeps only the CDR3 DNA: 45 bases, framed from base 1. From the germline V gene (reference sequence), CDR1 is SGHNT and CDR2 is YYREEE. The donors were healthy, HIV-negative adults who had no recently reported acute infections or vaccinations. Only Caucasian adults living in Nashville, Tennessee, USA were represented among the donors. Magnetic negative selection was used to enrich CD4+ T cells, after which naive cells were positively selected on CD45RA and the negative fraction became the memory subset. After blood collection by leukapheresis, PBMCs were isolated using Ficoll-Histopaque density gradient centrifugation and then cryopreserved in the vapor phase of liquid nitrogen. Analytical flow cytometry was used to check the purity and quantity of every magnetically sorted T cell population. Genomic DNA was isolated from each sorted fraction and quantified by UV absorbance on a Nanodrop 2000c.

Using the deep immunoSEQ assay, TCR CDR3 regions were amplified from genomic DNA by multiplex PCR. Genomic DNA extracted from each cell subset was distributed evenly over all wells of several immunoSEQ 96-well plates, and each plate served as one replicate. For sorted subsets, roughly 200 ng of genomic DNA, equivalent to 25,000 to 35,000 T cell genomes, went into each replicate PCR. Purified libraries were measured with a Qubit 3.0 fluorometer, size-checked on a Bioanalyzer 2100, and measured again with the KAPA Library Quantification kit. A separate single-read 150-cycle Illumina NextSeq 550 flow cell was used to sequence each immunoSEQ 96-well plate. In the paper's pipeline: Because the immunoSEQ output held only junctional sequences and lacked quality scores, the filtering could not match the filtering applied to full-length reads. To assign V/J genes and CDR3, sequences were annotated against IMGT germline references using PyIR, a Python wrapper for IgBLAST v1.9. Reads were filtered out if the reads had weak V/J assignments (E-value above 1e-6), no CDR3, stop codons, out-of-frame junctions, or ambiguous translated residues. V3J clonotypes were defined as sequences sharing an identical inferred V gene, J gene, and CDR3 amino acid sequence. The percentage overlap between two repertoires was calculated by dividing the number of shared unique clonotypes by the size of the smaller repertoire. Three approaches were used to assess repertoire richness: RTK rarefaction, the Chao1 estimator, and Recon v2.1 estimates of unobserved clonotypes. For all TCRbeta clonotypes obtained by the gDNA method from a handful of donors, generation probabilities were computed with OLGA. The source is immuneACCESS, and TCRdb retained only in-frame sequences with V and J called. Part of the clones is not carried over; for the studies checked, unresolved V genes explain less than half of this, and the remainder is unexplained. V and J calls and clone size are copied from that table; D and trimming were computed from the DNA. This sample has about 1.5 million clones in its table, and approximately 96% of those were observed once. The top ten hold roughly 1.2% of the sample.

Details on this clone: Its antigen remains undetermined. Base quality data are lacking; no much larger clone is found one base away.

The source of this sequence is a man under 40 in good health. The sequence is built from TRBV5-4 and TRBJ2-2; a tentative D match to TRBD1 spans 5 bases. The specimen sequenced was naive CD4+ T cells sorted from blood. The cell subset or site label for this specimen denotes: CD45RA+ positively selected. The DNA reads TGTGCCAGCAGCTTGTTCCAGGGCGTCGGCGGGGAGCTGTTTTTT. This codes for CASSLFQGVGGELFF.